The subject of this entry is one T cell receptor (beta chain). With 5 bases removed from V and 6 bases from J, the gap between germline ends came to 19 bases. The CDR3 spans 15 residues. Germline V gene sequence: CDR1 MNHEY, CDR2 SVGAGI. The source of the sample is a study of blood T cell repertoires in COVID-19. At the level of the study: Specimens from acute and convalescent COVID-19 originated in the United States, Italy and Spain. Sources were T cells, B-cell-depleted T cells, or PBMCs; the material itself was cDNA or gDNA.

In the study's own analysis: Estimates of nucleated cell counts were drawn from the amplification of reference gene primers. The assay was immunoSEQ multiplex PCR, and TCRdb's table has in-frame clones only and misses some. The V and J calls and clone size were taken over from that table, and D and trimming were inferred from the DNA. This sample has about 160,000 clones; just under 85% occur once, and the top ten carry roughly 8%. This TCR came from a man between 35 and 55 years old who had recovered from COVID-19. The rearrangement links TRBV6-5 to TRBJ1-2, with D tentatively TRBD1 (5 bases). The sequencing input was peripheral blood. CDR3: CASSNPPGGTDGYTF. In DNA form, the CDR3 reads TGTGCCAGCAGTAACCCTCCGGGGGGGACGGATGGCTACACCTTC.